This T cell receptor beta chain was observed in a study of T cells after yellow fever vaccination. 5'RACE template switching produced TCR cDNA carrying a universal primer site and UMIs. TCRdb re-analysed the 5' RACE reads in MiXCR, keeping a single row per CDR3 protein. The table shows 180,000 or so distinct CDR3 sequences, with approximately 11% occurring only once. The sample consisted of CD8+ T cells sorted from PBMCs, taken 15 days after the yellow fever booster vaccination. This sequence was found in a man aged 18-30 years who received the YFV17D yellow fever vaccine.

CDR3 region: CASSARMGETQYF. CDR3 coding DNA: TGTGCCAGCAGTGCTAGGATGGGAGAGACCCAGTACTTC. The genes are TRBV7-9 and TRBJ2-5; D is undetermined. V gave up 6 bases and J gave up 4 bases, with 12 bases separating them. The germline gives CDR1 SEHNR, CDR2 FQNEAQ (reference sequence). The CDR3 extends over 13 amino acids. The complete variable domain, with remaining parts taken from reference TRBV7-9 and TRBJ2-5, reads DTGVSQNPRHKITKRGQNVTFRCDPISEHNRLYWYRQTLGQGPEFLTYFQNEAQLEKSRLLSDRFSAERPKGSFSTLEIQRTEQGDSAMYLCASSARMGETQYFGPGTRLLVL.